This passage covers 30 T cell receptor beta chains from one sample sequenced in a study of technical replicates of blood from a handful of donors. TCRdb's table, derived via immunoSEQ multiplex PCR, lists solely in-frame clones and lacks some. The sample consists of around 58,000 clones, approximately 87% of them appearing once. Sequencing was performed on PBMCs. All receptors derive from a human donor in good health. Some clones in this sample may be carry-over from other donors' samples.

This clone is judged medium-sized. The CDR3 DNA reads as TGCGCCAGCAGCCAACCTTCTAGCGGCTCTGGGGCCAACGTCCTGACTTTC. It codes for CASSQPSSGSGANVLTF. The rearrangement joins TRBV4-3 to TRBJ2-6, with 7 bases that match TRBD2. The trim removed 2 bases at V and 0 bases at J, leaving 4 bases unmatched. CDR1 is LGHNA and CDR2 is YSLEER in the germline V gene. The CDR3 consists of 17 residues.

V usage is TRBV18 and J usage is TRBJ1-1; 10 bases are shared with TRBD1. The CDR3 is 16 amino acids. CDR1 is KGHSH, CDR2 LQKENI, per germline. Trimming at V came to 4 bases and at J to 2 bases, leaving 7 bases not matched to a gene. The CDR3 protein is CASSRGQGMGNTEAFF. CDR3 coding DNA: TGTGCCAGCTCACGGGGACAGGGGATGGGAAACACTGAAGCTTTCTTT.

The chain joins TRBV27 to TRBJ1-1, with D possibly matching TRBD1 (5 bases). V was trimmed by 7 bases and J by 4 bases, leaving 13 bases between them. The CDR3 sequence is 13 residues long. Looked up from germline, CDR1 is MNHEY and CDR2 is SMNVEV (reference sequence). The CDR3 DNA follows: TGTGCCAGCAAACGGCAGGGTCCCACTGAAGCTTTCTTT. Protein sequence: CASKRQGPTEAFF.

The chain couples TRBV6-1 to TRBJ2-7, with TRBD1 matching over 8 bases. V was clipped by 2 bases and J by 7 bases; unmatched bases: 4. Germline values: CDR1 MNHNS, CDR2 SASEGT. This CDR3 comprises 13 residues. The CDR3, as DNA: TGTGCCAGCAGTGAATGGACAGGGCGAGAGCAGTACTTC. This sequence encodes CASSEWTGREQYF.

V usage is TRBV4-1 and J usage is TRBJ2-7, with D perhaps TRBD2 (6 bases). CDR1 is MGHRA and CDR2 is YSYEKL in the germline V gene. The V end lost 0 bases, the J end lost 6 bases, and 12 bases lay between the germline ends. This CDR3 region has 14 residues. The CDR3 DNA follows: TGCGCCAGCAGCCAAGATGTGGGGGGTTCCGAGCAGTACTTC. It codes for CASSQDVGGSEQYF.

CDR3 amino acids: CASSLAVARTNTEAFF. CDR3 nucleotide sequence: TGTGCCAGCAGCTTGGCCGTGGCCAGAACGAACACTGAAGCTTTCTTT. The J gene is TRBJ1-1, the V gene TRBV5-5, with D uncertain. Germline V gene sequence: CDR1 SGHKS, CDR2 YYEKEE (reference sequence). The CDR3 is 16 amino acids. V lost 0 bases to trimming and J lost 1 base, with 13 bases between them.

This rearrangement joins TRBV2 to TRBJ1-1; a possible D gene is TRBD1 (5 bases). The CDR3 consists of 15 residues. Trimming took off 0 bases at V and 4 bases at J, with 12 bases between the two ends. CDR1 is SNHLY and CDR2 is FYNNEI in the germline V gene. The CDR3 here is CASSEAPGKGTEAFF. The DNA for the CDR3 is TGTGCCAGCAGTGAAGCCCCAGGGAAGGGCACTGAAGCTTTCTTT. The variable domain in full, completed from reference TRBV2 and TRBJ1-1, reads EPEVTQTPSHQVTQMGQEVILRCVPISNHLYFYWYRQILGQKVEFLVSFYNNEISEKSEIFDDQFSVERPDGSNFTLKIRSTKLEDSAMYFCASSEAPGKGTEAFFGQGTRLTVV.

The CDR3 DNA is TGTGCCAGCAGCTTAGGGTCGGCGGGTCGGGCCTACGAGCAGTACTTC. It specifies CASSLGSAGRAYEQYF. This chain connects TRBV7-2 to TRBJ2-7; possible D gene TRBD2, 5 bases. V lost 1 base to trimming and J lost 2 bases, with 15 bases between them. This CDR3 is 16 amino acids long. Germline CDR1 and CDR2: SGHTA and FQGNSA.

This clone was detected only once. The chain is built from TRBV11-2 and TRBJ2-2; D is possibly TRBD2 (5 bases). The ends were cut back, 3 bases at V and 7 bases at J, with 9 bases in the middle. CDR1 is SGHAT, CDR2 FQNNGV, per germline. This CDR3 contains 13 residues. DNA for the CDR3: TGTGCCAGCAGCTTCACTAGATACGGGGAGCTGTTTTTT. Translating gives CASSFTRYGELFF.

V gene TRBV5-4 combines with J gene TRBJ2-3; 13 bases line up with TRBD2. The germline V gene has CDR1 SGHNT and CDR2 YYREEE (reference sequence). The CDR3 totals 15 residues. V lost 5 bases, J lost 4 bases, and 4 bases stayed unmatched. CDR3 loop: CASRLAGGPSDTQYF. The DNA for the CDR3 is TGTGCCAGCAGACTAGCGGGGGGGCCATCAGATACGCAGTATTTT.

This sequence joins TRBV7-2 and TRBJ2-1; tentative D call: TRBD1 (8 bases). V lost 5 bases and J 10 bases, leaving 21 bases between the germline ends. The CDR3 runs to 15 residues. CDR1 and CDR2 (germline): SGHTA, FQGNSA. CDR3 sequence: CASSHRQGTTGEQFF. CDR3 bases: TGTGCCAGCAGCCATCGACAGGGGACTACCGGGGAGCAGTTCTTC.

This clone was seen just once. CDR3 sequence: CASSRPTGTELFF. CDR3 nucleotides: TGTGCCAGCAGTCGCCCAACAGGGACGGAACTGTTTTTT. The chain employs TRBV6-5 and TRBJ1-4; weak D call: TRBD1 (6 bases). The CDR3 has 13 residues. Germline lookup yields CDR1 MNHEY and CDR2 SVGAGI. Between the trimmed V and J ends, which lost 5 bases and 12 bases, there was a span of 16 bases.

The chain couples TRBV30 to TRBJ1-3, with D uncertain. Germline V gives CDR1 GTSNPN, CDR2 SVGIG (reference sequence). Trimming cost V 3 bases and J 0 bases, with 15 bases left between them. The CDR3 consists of 16 residues. In DNA, the CDR3 is TGTGCCTGGAGGATCTTCGGGTCTAGCTCTGGAAACACCATATATTTT. This codes for CAWRIFGSSSGNTIYF.

The rearrangement links TRBV5-4 to TRBJ2-1; 7 nucleotides line up with TRBD2. Trimming removed 1 base from V and 10 bases from J; junction bases left unmatched: 11. The CDR3 spans 15 residues. Per the germline V gene, CDR1 is SGHNT and CDR2 is YYREEE (reference sequence). The CDR3 loop is CASSLWAGVSIEQFF. The CDR3 DNA reads TGTGCCAGCAGCTTGTGGGCGGGAGTATCCATCGAGCAGTTCTTC. The whole variable domain, remainder taken from reference TRBV5-4 and TRBJ2-1, is ETGVTQSPTHLIKTRGQQVTLRCSSQSGHNTVSWYQQALGQGPQFIFQYYREEENGRGNFPPRFSGLQFPNYSSELNVNALELDDSALYLCASSLWAGVSIEQFFGPGTRLTVL.

The chain links TRBV11-3 to TRBJ2-1, with a weak D call TRBD2 (6 bases). The CDR3 is made up of 15 amino acids. V was shortened by 0 bases and J by 6 bases, with 12 bases between the two germline ends. Germline CDR1 SGHNT, CDR2 YENEEA. The CDR3 region has the DNA TGTGCCAGCAGCTTAGATGTAGCGGCCCTCAATGAGCAGTTCTTC. Protein sequence: CASSLDVAALNEQFF.

This chain links TRBV4-3 with TRBJ1-1, with TRBD1 matching over 7 bases. Trimming removed 5 bases from V and 0 bases from J; junction bases left unmatched: 12. This CDR3 is built from 17 residues. Germline V gene sequence: CDR1 LGHNA, CDR2 YSLEER. The CDR3 nucleotides are TGCGCCAGCAGCGAAGTTAGAGCAGGGGGGTTGAACACTGAAGCTTTCTTT. This sequence encodes CASSEVRAGGLNTEAFF.

This clone has more than one count but fewer than ten. The CDR3 loop reads CASSALPSSGANVLTF. CDR3 nucleotides: TGTGCCAGCAGCGCCTTACCGAGCTCTGGGGCCAACGTCCTGACTTTC. This chain links TRBV7-2 with TRBJ2-6; D is uncertain. The germline V gene has CDR1 SGHTA and CDR2 FQGNSA. This CDR3 spans 16 amino acids. V gave up 5 bases and J gave up 0 bases, with 11 bases separating them.

The genes are TRBV14 and TRBJ2-3; 8 bases match TRBD1. This CDR3 has 15 amino acids. From germline, CDR1 is SGHDN and CDR2 FVKESK. The junction had 3 bases not matched to a gene; V was cut back by 2 bases and J by 2 bases. DNA of the CDR3: TGTGCCAGCAGCCAAACAGGGGGTACCACAGATACGCAGTATTTT. Translated: CASSQTGGTTDTQYF.

This clone showed up just once. The chain carries TRBV6-5 and TRBJ1-1, with 7 bases fitting TRBD1. The trim removed 4 bases at V and 9 bases at J, leaving 8 bases unmatched. Germline V CDR1 and CDR2: MNHEY, SVGAGI. The CDR3 is 13 amino acids. The CDR3 region is CASSFIWTGKAFF. Here the CDR3 DNA reads TGTGCCAGCAGTTTTATCTGGACAGGTAAAGCTTTCTTT.

V is TRBV5-1 and J is TRBJ2-7; no clear D gene. This CDR3 is 12 amino acids long. From germline, CDR1 is SGHRS and CDR2 YFSETQ. V lost 4 bases and J 4 bases, leaving 9 bases between the germline ends. Here the CDR3 DNA reads TGCGCCAGCAGCCGTGACACTTACGAGCAGTACTTC. Its translation is CASSRDTYEQYF. The entire variable domain, with the rest obtained from reference TRBV5-1 and TRBJ2-7, is as follows: KAGVTQTPRYLIKTRGQQVTLSCSPISGHRSVSWYQQTPGQGLQFLFEYFSETQRNKGNFPGRFSGRQFSNSRSEMNVSTLELGDSALYLCASSRDTYEQYFGPGTRLTVT.

The chain combines TRBV12-5 with TRBJ2-7, with TRBD1 as a possible D gene (5 bases). Germline V gene lookup returns CDR1 LGHNT and CDR2 FRNRAP. Trimming left V 6 bases short and J 7 bases short, with 7 bases between. This CDR3 is built from 10 residues. CDR3 in amino acids: CASGTEEQYF. The CDR3 DNA follows: TGTGCTAGTGGGACAGAGGAGCAGTACTTC.

V is TRBV4-3 and J is TRBJ2-7; TRBD1 matches at 8 bases. This CDR3 region has 16 residues. With 4 bases clipped from V and 4 bases from J, the junction kept 12 bases outside the gene matches. Germline loops: CDR1 LGHNA, CDR2 YSLEER. CDR3 in amino acids: CASSRDGQGGNYEQYF. The CDR3 coding sequence is TGCGCCAGCAGCCGGGATGGACAGGGTGGAAATTACGAGCAGTACTTC.

V gene TRBV29-1 combines with J gene TRBJ2-1, with a possible D match to TRBD1 (7 bases). The CDR3 contains 11 residues. CDR1 and CDR2 (germline): SQVTM, ANQGSEA. For the CDR3, the DNA is TGCAGAGAGGAGGGGGGACAGGAGCAGTTCTTC. Translated, it gives CREEGGQEQFF.

The chain uses TRBV6-6 and TRBJ2-2; the D gene is possibly TRBD1 (5 bases). Per germline, CDR1 MNHNY and CDR2 SVGAGI (reference sequence). V was trimmed by 10 bases and J by 1 base, leaving 16 bases between them. There are 15 residues in the CDR3. CDR3 coding DNA: TGTGCCATAGCAGTCCCAGGGAAGAACACCGGGGAGCTGTTTTTT. Its protein is CAIAVPGKNTGELFF.

This rearrangement joins TRBV5-4 to TRBJ1-6; D is unclear. Trimming took 4 bases from V and 2 from J, leaving 10 bases between them. Per the germline V gene, CDR1 is SGHNT and CDR2 is YYREEE (reference sequence). This CDR3 is 15 amino acids long. The CDR3 bases are TGTGCCAGCAGCGATCCCCTAGCCTATAATTCACCCCTCCACTTT. Translated, it gives CASSDPLAYNSPLHF.

CDR3 sequence (DNA): TGTGCCAGTAGTATCGACGCCGGACAGCTTAGCTCCTACGAGCAGTACTTC. Its protein product is CASSIDAGQLSSYEQYF. This chain connects TRBV19 to TRBJ2-5, with D perhaps matching TRBD1 (6 bases). The J call may be wrong; the DNA end is better matched by TRBJ2-7. Germline CDR1 reads LNHDA; CDR2 reads SQIVND (reference sequence). This CDR3 spans 17 amino acids.

The chain uses TRBV18 and TRBJ2-7; D perhaps matches TRBD1 (6 bases). The CDR3 runs 14 residues. Trimming cost V 3 bases and J 3 bases, with 12 bases left between them. Germline V gene data show CDR1 as KGHSH and CDR2 as LQKENI. CDR3 residues: CASSPSKQGYEQYF. The DNA for the CDR3 is TGTGCCAGCTCACCGTCAAAACAGGGCTACGAGCAGTACTTC. The full variable domain, rest sourced from reference TRBV18 and TRBJ2-7, is NAGVMQNPRHLVRRRGQEARLRCSPMKGHSHVYWYRQLPEEGLKFMVYLQKENIIDESGMPKERFSAEFPKEGPSILRIQQVVRGDSAAYFCASSPSKQGYEQYFGPGTRLTVT.

The rearrangement joins TRBV29-1 to TRBJ2-7; D perhaps matches TRBD2 (6 bases). CDR1 is SQVTM and CDR2 is ANQGSEA in the germline V gene. This CDR3 is 13 amino acids long. Trimming removed 1 base from V and 5 bases from J, with 12 bases in between. Here the CDR3 DNA reads TGCAGCGTTGAAGGGGCCCGGAGGGACGAGCAGTACTTC. Translating it yields CSVEGARRDEQYF.

This clone appeared a few times. The genes are TRBV6-1 and TRBJ2-3, with D perhaps TRBD2 (5 bases). Trimming pared 1 base from V and 0 bases from J, leaving 8 bases between. CDR3 length: 15 amino acids. CDR1 MNHNS and CDR2 SASEGT come from the germline V gene. The CDR3: CASSEGGRSTDTQYF. In nucleotides, the CDR3 is TGTGCCAGCAGTGAAGGAGGGCGCAGCACAGATACGCAGTATTTT.

This chain links TRBV2 with TRBJ2-7; tentative D call: TRBD2 (7 bases). CDR1 is SNHLY and CDR2 is FYNNEI in the germline V gene. V was cut by 6 bases and J by 3 bases, with 18 bases left in between. The length of the CDR3 is 15 residues. The CDR3 here is CASRAGRAGHYEQYF. CDR3 sequence (DNA): TGTGCCAGCAGGGCCGGTCGAGCGGGACACTACGAGCAGTACTTC.